This TCR beta chain was captured by sequencing in a study of shared clonotypes between healthy human individuals. Input per replicate PCR of unsorted PBMC was about 0.3 ug DNA, corresponding to tens of thousands of T cell genomes. Unsorted PBMCs provided DNA that was sequenced on ten immunoSEQ deep assay plates. Source study methods: Because ImmunoSEQ provided only junction sequences with no quality scores, the filtering differed. Clones were sequenced by immunoSEQ multiplex PCR, and TCRdb holds only the in-frame ones, with some missing. That table is the source of V, J and clone size, and D and trimming were worked out from the DNA. The sample has hundreds of thousands of clones; over 60% are singletons. The CDR3 sequence is 14 residues long. Trimming removed 7 bases at V and 0 bases at J, with 7 bases between. Germline CDR1 is LNHDA and CDR2 is SQIVND (reference sequence).

The TCR originated in a woman aged 40 to 50 in good health. Some clones in this sample may be carry-over from other donors' samples. The V and J genes are TRBV19 and TRBJ2-6; D call uncertain. Sequencing input: PBMCs. CDR3 DNA: TGTGCCAGTACCCCGAGCTCTGGGGCCAACGTCCTGACTTTC. It is translated as CASTPSSGANVLTF.